The TCR beta chain described here comes from a study of blood T cell repertoires in COVID-19. Overall study: Both acute and convalescent COVID-19 samples were obtained from the United States, Italy and Spain.

Those who participated ranged in age from roughly 18 to 100 years and resided in 20 to 25 US areas. As processed by the authors: Reference gene primer amplification in the assay estimated nucleated cell counts. Profiling relied on immunoSEQ multiplex PCR, and the TCRdb table lists in-frame clones only, not all of them. V, J and clone size are those of that table, while D and trimming were read from the DNA. The sample lists over 250,000 clones; more than 80% were seen once. The ends were cut back, 10 bases at V and 1 base at J, with 14 bases in the middle. This CDR3 spans 13 amino acids. Germline V gene sequence: CDR1 MDHEN, CDR2 SYDVKM.

This receptor was obtained from a woman under 30 who had recovered from COVID-19. Sequencing used PBMCs or T cells enriched from blood (not recorded which). The V call is TRBV28, the J call TRBJ2-7; no definite D call. The CDR3 is CATSYGVSYEQYF. The CDR3 DNA follows: TGTGCCACCTCGTACGGTGTTTCCTACGAGCAGTACTTC.